Below, one T cell receptor beta chain is given with its context. Its antigen is currently unknown. Produced via immunoSEQ multiplex PCR; TCRdb's table is partial and in-frame only. The sample contains about 120,000 clones, roughly 89% of which appear only once. With V trimmed by 7 bases and J by 8 bases, 10 bases remained unmatched. This CDR3 is 14 amino acids long. CDR1 MNHEY and CDR2 SVGAGI come from the germline V gene. This specimen belongs to a study of T cell responses to AZD1222 COVID-19 vaccine. Points from the study as a whole: Unmutated variant regions are reportedly targeted by nearly half of spike-specific TCRs. There were vaccine-associated CD4 TCRs across spike, dominant at 160-218 and 743-854. Repertoire collection took place solely once the T cell response had peaked. Baseline antibody screening turned up just a handful of seropositive AZD1222 recipients.

This clonotype was sampled from an adult in good health. The chain combines TRBV6-5 with TRBJ1-2; 10 bases map to TRBD1. This sample comprised peripheral blood, obtained on day 0 of AZD1222 vaccination. This CDR3 reads CASTEGQGFEGYTF. CDR3 nucleotide sequence: TGTGCCAGCACCGAGGGACAGGGGTTCGAAGGCTACACCTTC.